These T cell receptor beta chains were read from a single sample in a study of T cell responses to AZD1222 COVID-19 vaccine. The repertoire was sequenced with immunoSEQ multiplex PCR; TCRdb's copy has only in-frame clones and lacks some. The sample contains tens of thousands of clones, approximately 89% of which appear only once. The input for sequencing was peripheral blood, taken on day 0 of AZD1222 vaccination. The source of these receptors is an adult in good health. The CDR3 runs from the conserved cysteine through the conserved F or W. Expanded clones are given a class, and other clones once, few, many or no size at all.

cdr3_aa	clone_size	j_call	v_call
CASSWERYNEQFF	.	TRBJ2-1	TRBV5-6
CASSQEGRRGETQYF	.	TRBJ2-5	TRBV4-3
CASSGVARGLWEKLFF	.	TRBJ1-4	TRBV6-1
CSAGLGNEQFF	.	TRBJ2-1	TRBV20-1
CASRETGTGRTGELFF	few	TRBJ2-2	TRBV28
CASSSDLILLGTEAFF	.	TRBJ1-1	TRBV18
CASSYRTGRGNTEAFF	.	TRBJ1-1	TRBV6-2/TRBV6-3
CVAAGRSGYTF	.	TRBJ1-2	TRBV28
CASSLAHRANYGYTF	once	TRBJ1-2	TRBV7-8
CASSPNGGVSTDTQYF	.	TRBJ2-3	TRBV19
CAISERGAKETEAFF	.	TRBJ1-1	TRBV10-3
CASSSPGQGLHNEQFF	.	TRBJ2-1	TRBV7-6
CASSLVWRGTHNEQFF	.	TRBJ2-1	TRBV7-6
CASSPGRGDSPLHF	.	TRBJ1-6	TRBV7-8
CASSLVIPNSGNTIYF	.	TRBJ1-3	TRBV5-5
CASREQGMNTEAFF	.	TRBJ1-1	TRBV25-1
CASSWISGAGISSYEQYF	.	TRBJ2-7	TRBV7-8
CASSFTGQGAGGELFF	few	TRBJ2-2	TRBV5-1
CASSLWGVNQPQHF	.	TRBJ1-5	TRBV27
CASGPRRTYEQYF	.	TRBJ2-7	TRBV12-5
CASSLSTGGLIYEQYF	.	TRBJ2-7	TRBV28
CASSYVEGGLDGYTF	.	TRBJ1-2	TRBV6-2/TRBV6-3
CASSLAGAQGQPQHF	.	TRBJ1-5	TRBV7-2
CASKEDGGKQYF	.	TRBJ2-3	TRBV6-5
CASRGSEISEQFF	.	TRBJ2-1	TRBV2
CASSLASRGYTF	.	TRBJ1-2	TRBV5-1
CASSPRQGLGNSPLHF	.	TRBJ1-6	TRBV7-8
CASSGWNYGYTF	.	TRBJ1-2	TRBV12-3/TRBV12-4
CASANRTGATNVLTF	.	TRBJ2-6	TRBV5-1
CASRSSGLNEQFF	.	TRBJ2-1	TRBV7-9
CSVGKGLAVTGELFF	.	TRBJ2-2	TRBV29-1
CASSQRGLAGVTGELFF	once	TRBJ2-2	TRBV7-8
CASSAGLARTGELFF	.	TRBJ2-2	TRBV3-1/TRBV3-2